The 27 T cell receptor beta chains below come from one sample, sequenced in a study of blood T cell repertoires in COVID-19. The data were produced by immunoSEQ multiplex PCR, yet TCRdb's version contains in-frame clones alone and is incomplete. Among over 150,000 clones, around 90% were seen once, and the ten largest hold about 9.4%. What was sequenced was PBMCs or T cells enriched from blood (not recorded which). These receptors originate from a woman aged 18-35 years who had recovered from COVID-19.

V usage is TRBV11-2 and J usage is TRBJ2-4; no reliable D call. Germline CDR1 is SGHAT and CDR2 is FQNNGV. The CDR3 has 15 residues. Trimming took 6 bases from V and 0 from J, leaving 12 bases between them. In nucleotides, the CDR3 is TGTGCCAGCAGAGATACAGTGCTAGCCAAAAACATTCAGTACTTC. Its protein is CASRDTVLAKNIQYF. The full variable domain, with the rest looked up from reference TRBV11-2 and TRBJ2-4, is EAGVAQSPRYKIIEKRQSVAFWCNPISGHATLYWYQQILGQGPKLLIQFQNNGVVDDSQLPKDRFSAERLKGVDSTLKIQPAKLEDSAVYLCASRDTVLAKNIQYFGAGTRLSVL.

The V gene is TRBV6-2 or TRBV6-3, the J gene TRBJ2-7, with 9 bases matching TRBD1. Per germline, CDR1 MNHEY and CDR2 SVGEGT. V was pared by 5 bases and J by 0 bases, with 5 bases of the junction left unmatched. The CDR3 extends over 15 amino acids. CDR3 loop: CASSIQGASSYEQYF. Written as DNA, the CDR3 is TGTGCCAGCAGTATACAGGGGGCCTCCTCCTACGAGCAGTACTTC.

V and J are TRBV19 and TRBJ2-1, with D perhaps TRBD2 (6 bases). The CDR3 loop spans 14 amino acids. V dropped 4 bases and J dropped 0 bases, with 7 bases sitting between them. Germline V gene data show CDR1 as LNHDA and CDR2 as SQIVND (reference sequence). The CDR3: CASSRRGSYNEQFF. The CDR3 region has the DNA TGTGCCAGTAGTAGGCGGGGCTCCTACAATGAGCAGTTCTTC.

The chain employs TRBV7-9 and TRBJ2-3, with 10 bases matching TRBD1. The CDR3 contains 16 residues. With V trimmed by 5 bases and J by 6 bases, 11 bases remained unmatched. Germline V gives CDR1 SEHNR, CDR2 FQNEAQ (reference sequence). The chain's CDR3 is CASSALTGGASDTQYF. In DNA, the CDR3 is TGTGCCAGCAGCGCCCTGACAGGGGGCGCTTCGGATACGCAGTATTTT.

The chain combines TRBV18 with TRBJ2-7; no clear D gene. Trimming took off 2 bases at V and 3 bases at J, with 14 bases between the two ends. The CDR3 is 15 amino acids. Germline CDR1 is KGHSH and CDR2 is LQKENI. CDR3 sequence reads: CASSPEYYPLYEQYF. As DNA, the CDR3 is TGTGCCAGCTCACCAGAGTATTATCCCCTCTACGAGCAGTACTTC. The variable domain in full, with the rest retrieved from reference TRBV18 and TRBJ2-7, is NAGVMQNPRHLVRRRGQEARLRCSPMKGHSHVYWYRQLPEEGLKFMVYLQKENIIDESGMPKERFSAEFPKEGPSILRIQQVVRGDSAAYFCASSPEYYPLYEQYFGPGTRLTVT.

This chain's CDR3 is CASNRPDRHNSPLHF. For the CDR3, the DNA is TGTGCCAGCAACCGACCAGACAGGCATAATTCACCCCTCCACTTT. The chain joins TRBV28 to TRBJ1-6; perhaps TRBD1 as D (6 bases). V lost 7 bases, J lost 5 bases, and 15 bases lay in between. CDR3 length: 15 amino acids. Germline V gives CDR1 MDHEN, CDR2 SYDVKM.

This clone was detected once. The J gene is TRBJ1-2, the V gene TRBV6-5; 10 bases map to TRBD1. The V gene end was trimmed by 7 bases and the J gene end by 6 bases; junction bases not matched to a gene: 5. The CDR3 has 13 residues. In germline, CDR1 is MNHEY, CDR2 SVGAGI. The CDR3 nucleotides are TGTGCCAGCACTCGACAGGGGGCGAATGGCTACACCTTC. Protein: CASTRQGANGYTF.

The chain joins TRBV2 to TRBJ2-3; 8 positions match TRBD2. Germline loops: CDR1 SNHLY, CDR2 FYNNEI. V shed 3 bases and J 3 bases; nucleotides not matched to a gene: 8. This CDR3 has 16 amino acids. The CDR3 DNA is TGTGCCAGCAGTGATAGGGTAGCGGGACCTACAGATACGCAGTATTTT. Translation gives CASSDRVAGPTDTQYF.

This chain uses TRBV19 with TRBJ2-7, with a tentative D call TRBD1 (5 bases). Trimming took 4 bases from V and 3 from J, leaving 13 bases between them. The CDR3 runs to 14 residues. Germline CDR1 and CDR2: LNHDA and SQIVND (reference sequence). CDR3 DNA: TGTGCCAGTAGTAGCCAGGGAATCCTCTACGAGCAGTACTTC. The encoded protein is CASSSQGILYEQYF.

The chain has TRBV29-1 and TRBJ1-2; no reliable D call. Germline V gives CDR1 SQVTM, CDR2 ANQGSEA. The CDR3 has 13 amino acids. Trimming took off 3 bases at V and 5 bases at J, with 13 bases between the two ends. The CDR3 coding sequence is TGCAGCGTTGATGGCCCCCGCGGGTATGGCTACACCTTC. This codes for CSVDGPRGYGYTF.

V usage is TRBV5-1 and J usage is TRBJ1-1; no clear D gene. The germline V gene encodes CDR1 SGHRS and CDR2 YFSETQ. Trimming took off 0 bases at V and 5 bases at J, with 11 bases between the two ends. The CDR3 length is 14 residues. The DNA for the CDR3 is TGCGCCAGCAGCTTGGGTAGCATAACGACTGAAGCTTTCTTT. Translating it yields CASSLGSITTEAFF.

The chain joins TRBV6-5 to TRBJ1-2; D is ambiguous. This CDR3 contains 15 residues. Between the trimmed V and J ends, which lost 3 bases and 9 bases, there was a span of 20 bases. Germline assignment: CDR1 MNHEY and CDR2 SVGAGI. The CDR3 loop is CASSYLGLRGYSYTF. The DNA for the CDR3 is TGTGCCAGCAGTTATTTGGGTTTGCGGGGTTATAGCTACACCTTC.

J is TRBJ1-1 and V is TRBV6-5; possible D gene TRBD1, 6 bases. The CDR3 length is 13 residues. Trimming pared 2 bases from V and 3 bases from J, leaving 7 bases between. Germline V lookup: CDR1 MNHEY, CDR2 SVGAGI. The CDR3 region is CASSYKGDTEAFF. DNA of the CDR3: TGTGCCAGCAGTTACAAGGGGGACACTGAAGCTTTCTTT.

The chain combines TRBV27 with TRBJ2-2; tentative D call: TRBD2 (6 bases). Trimming pared 6 bases from V and 4 bases from J, leaving 18 bases between. The CDR3 runs to 16 residues. Germline CDR1 and CDR2: MNHEY and SMNVEV (reference sequence). CDR3 in DNA: TGTGCCAGCAGGGCTTTGGTGTCCGGGGGCACCGGGGAGCTGTTTTTT. Translating gives CASRALVSGGTGELFF.

The chain uses TRBV3-1 (or the pseudogene TRBV3-2) and TRBJ2-6, with TRBD1 matching over 7 bases. J was trimmed by 0 bases and V by 5 bases; bases with no gene match: 7. Looked up from germline, CDR1 is LGHDT and CDR2 is YNNKEL (reference sequence). The CDR3 has 17 amino acids. The CDR3 region is CASSFKTGSSGANVLTF. CDR3 in DNA: TGTGCCAGCAGCTTCAAGACAGGGAGCTCTGGGGCCAACGTCCTGACTTTC.

The chain joins TRBV12-3 or TRBV12-4 to TRBJ1-5, with a possible D match to TRBD1 (5 bases). Trimming took 5 bases from V and 6 from J, leaving 11 bases between them. The CDR3 consists of 13 residues. The DNA of the CDR3 is TGTGCCAGCAGTCAGGGAAGGGGTCAGCCCCAGCATTTT. Its protein product is CASSQGRGQPQHF.

The chain joins TRBV7-9 to TRBJ2-7, with D possibly being TRBD2 (7 bases). The CDR3 runs 16 residues. Looked up from germline, CDR1 is SEHNR and CDR2 is FQNEAQ (reference sequence). The V end was cut by 5 bases, the J end by 4 bases, with 21 bases between. Here the CDR3 DNA reads TGTGCCAGCAGCCCCCGAGGGGGGGAAGACCTTTACGAGCAGTACTTC. This gives the protein CASSPRGGEDLYEQYF.

The chain combines TRBV2 with TRBJ1-2, with 8 bases that match TRBD1. Germline CDR1 is SNHLY and CDR2 is FYNNEI. The CDR3 consists of 19 residues. The V segment lost 3 bases and the J segment 3 bases; nucleotides outside the gene matches: 18. The CDR3 sequence: CASSEARGRVGSNYYGYTF. CDR3 nucleotide sequence: TGTGCCAGCAGTGAGGCCAGGGGGCGAGTAGGGTCGAATTACTATGGCTACACCTTC.

The V gene is TRBV27, the J gene TRBJ1-2, with unresolved D. Germline CDR1 reads MNHEY; CDR2 reads SMNVEV (reference sequence). There are 15 residues in the CDR3. V gave up 0 bases and J gave up 0 bases, with 8 bases separating them. CDR3 region: CASSLSVGTNYGYTF. The CDR3 DNA sequence: TGTGCCAGCAGTTTATCCGTCGGGACTAACTATGGCTACACCTTC.

This clone was observed a single time. CDR3 DNA sequence: TGCACCAGCAGCCAAGAGGGGCTAGCCAAAAACATTCAGTACTTC. This encodes CTSSQEGLAKNIQYF. J is TRBJ2-4 and V is TRBV1; the table names TRBD1, a call not compared with the DNA. TRBV1 is termed a pseudogene. CDR3 length equals 15 residues.

This clone was seen once. This chain uses TRBV4-1 with TRBJ2-7, with TRBD1 identical over 8 bases. Trimming took 4 bases from V and 5 from J; bases not matched to a gene: 7. Germline CDR1 reads MGHRA; CDR2 reads YSYEKL. This CDR3 comprises 14 residues. CDR3 amino acids: CASSRTGQTDEQYF. The CDR3 DNA reads as TGCGCCAGCAGCCGGACAGGGCAGACTGACGAGCAGTACTTC.

The rearrangement uses TRBV28 and TRBJ2-4, with a tentative D call TRBD2 (5 bases). This CDR3 is built from 15 residues. V dropped 4 bases and J dropped 6 bases, with 16 bases sitting between them. Per the germline V gene, CDR1 is MDHEN and CDR2 is SYDVKM. The CDR3 sequence: CASSYRWERRNIQYF. The CDR3 DNA sequence: TGTGCCAGCAGTTATCGGTGGGAGCGGCGAAACATTCAGTACTTC.

This clone was found once. The chain recombines TRBV14 with TRBJ2-7, with 10 bases fitting TRBD2. The CDR3 runs to 15 residues. V dropped 4 bases and J dropped 4; count of bases not matched to a gene: 7. Germline V lookup: CDR1 SGHDN, CDR2 FVKESK. Written as DNA, the CDR3 is TGTGCCAGCAGCCCCCTGCGAGCGGGAGGGTACGAGCAGTACTTC. Translating it yields CASSPLRAGGYEQYF.

In its sample, this clone was seen once. J is TRBJ1-1 and V is TRBV6-1; D perhaps matches TRBD1 (5 bases). V lost 3 bases, J lost 3 bases, and 11 bases lay in between. In germline, CDR1 is MNHNS, CDR2 SASEGT. This CDR3 has 14 residues. The CDR3 DNA reads as TGTGCCAGCAGTGAGACGGGGGATTACACTGAAGCTTTCTTT. Translation gives CASSETGDYTEAFF.

The gene calls are TRBV30 and TRBJ2-2, with D possibly matching TRBD2 (5 bases). Between the trimmed V and J ends, which lost 4 bases and 4 bases, there was a span of 10 bases. This CDR3 region has 13 residues. CDR1 is GTSNPN, CDR2 SVGIG, per germline (reference sequence). The CDR3 sequence is CAWNTDFTGELFF. In DNA, the CDR3 is TGTGCCTGGAATACGGACTTCACCGGGGAGCTGTTTTTT.

The J gene is TRBJ1-1, the V gene TRBV4-1; TRBD1 might be the D (6 bases). CDR3 length: 14 residues. Trimming took 2 bases from V and 3 from J, leaving 10 bases between them. CDR1 is MGHRA and CDR2 is YSYEKL in the germline V gene. The CDR3 reads CASSQLTGYTEAFF. As DNA, the CDR3 is TGCGCCAGCAGCCAATTAACAGGGTACACTGAAGCTTTCTTT.

V usage is TRBV20-1 and J usage is TRBJ1-1; TRBD1 might be the D (6 bases). The V end lost 3 bases, the J end lost 0 bases, and 11 bases lay between the germline ends. This CDR3 contains 14 residues. Germline lookup yields CDR1 DFQATT and CDR2 SNEGSKA (reference sequence). The chain's CDR3 is CSASGGQMNTEAFF. The DNA for the CDR3 is TGCAGTGCTAGTGGGGGGCAGATGAACACTGAAGCTTTCTTT.